This is a list of T cell receptor beta chains from one sample in a study of regulatory T cells in long-lasting Graves disease. TCRdb independently ran MiXCR on the multiplex PCR reads; one entry per CDR3 protein. The data contain around 400,000 distinct CDR3 sequences, roughly 15% of them singletons. This material consisted of peripheral blood mononuclear cells (PBMCs), taken at new diagnosis, from a patient treated with antithyroid drugs. These receptors were taken from a female donor with Graves disease. CDR3s include the opening cysteine and the closing phenylalanine or tryptophan. D genes are given only for firm matches. Expanded clones get a size class; other rows say once, few or many, or leave the size out.

CASSLGFPGELFF | TGTGCCAGCAGTTTAGGATTTCCCGGGGAGCTGTTTTTT | TRBV12-3/TRBV12-4 | . | TRBJ2-2 | 13 | few
CASSMRNNMNTEAFF | TGTGCCAGCAGCATGAGAAACAATATGAACACTGAAGCTTTCTTT | TRBV7-9 | . | TRBJ1-1 | 15 | many
CSASTGLAGYNEQFF | TGCAGTGCTAGTACCGGGCTAGCGGGCTACAATGAGCAGTTCTTC | TRBV20-1 | TRBD2 | TRBJ2-1 | 15 | few
CASSLYPSNQPQHF | TGTGCCAGCAGCTTGTATCCTAGCAATCAGCCCCAGCATTTT | TRBV5-6 | . | TRBJ1-5 | 14 | many
CASSTDRVGETQYF | TGTGCCAGCAGTACGGACAGGGTAGGCGAGACCCAGTACTTC | TRBV2 | TRBD1 | TRBJ2-5 | 14 | .
CATSTSGGARYNEQFF | TGTGCCACCAGTACTAGCGGGGGGGCCCGTTACAATGAGCAGTTCTTC | TRBV24-1 | TRBD2 | TRBJ2-1 | 16 | many
CASSLRDNNSPLHF | TGTGCCAGCAGTTTACGGGACAATAATTCACCCCTCCACTTT | TRBV12-3/TRBV12-4 | . | TRBJ1-6 | 14 | many
CSADPQDYEQYF | TGCAGTGCAGACCCACAGGACTACGAGCAGTACTTC | TRBV20-1 | . | TRBJ2-7 | 12 | many
CATEMDTEAFF | TGTGCCACCGAGATGGACACTGAAGCTTTCTTT | TRBV19 | . | TRBJ1-1 | 11 | few
CASILGVSSHTDTQYF | TGCGCCAGCATTCTAGGGGTTAGCAGCCACACAGATACGCAGTATTTT | TRBV5-1 | . | TRBJ2-3 | 16 | many
CASSQVLGRGLQNEQFF | TGCGCCAGCAGCCAAGTCCTCGGGAGGGGTCTTCAGAATGAGCAGTTCTTC | TRBV4-1 | TRBD2 | TRBJ2-1 | 17 | many
CASSSLPSRDNTDTQYF | TGTGCCAGCAGCTCACTACCATCACGGGACAACACAGATACGCAGTATTTT | TRBV13 | . | TRBJ2-3 | 17 | .
CASSPSRAAGFSETQYF | TGTGCCAGCAGCCCATCCCGGGCGGCGGGATTCAGCGAGACCCAGTACTTC | TRBV7-9 | . | TRBJ2-5 | 17 | many
CASGDGQDFYGYTF | TGCGCCAGTGGTGACGGGCAGGATTTCTATGGCTACACCTTC | TRBV5-1 | . | TRBJ1-2 | 14 | many
CASTGGQGARGYTF | TGCGCCAGCACCGGGGGACAGGGGGCGCGTGGCTACACCTTC | TRBV5-1 | TRBD1 | TRBJ1-2 | 14 | few
CASSFSLVYAGNQPQHF | TGTGCCAGCAGTTTTTCCCTGGTTTATGCGGGCAATCAGCCCCAGCATTTT | TRBV28 | . | TRBJ1-5 | 17 | many
CSARLGGGGTDTQYF | TGCAGTGCTAGATTAGGCGGGGGGGGGACAGATACGCAGTATTTT | TRBV20-1 | TRBD2 | TRBJ2-3 | 15 | many
CASSPSTVATEAFF | TGTGCCAGCTCACCGTCAACAGTTGCCACTGAAGCTTTCTTT | TRBV18 | . | TRBJ1-1 | 14 | many
CASSLRAGGTTEAFF | TGCGCCAGCAGCTTGAGGGCAGGGGGGACCACTGAAGCTTTCTTT | TRBV5-1 | TRBD1 | TRBJ1-1 | 15 | many
CASSLYSGGPTDTQYF | TGTGCCAGCAGTCTCTATTCGGGAGGGCCGACAGATACGCAGTATTTT | TRBV6-2/TRBV6-3 | TRBD2 | TRBJ2-3 | 16 | many
CASSAQGATTEAFF | TGTGCCAGCAGTGCTCAGGGGGCGACCACTGAAGCTTTCTTT | TRBV12-3/TRBV12-4 | TRBD1 | TRBJ1-1 | 14 | many
CAISVGPHYTEAFF | TGTGCCATCAGTGTGGGACCGCACTACACTGAAGCTTTCTTT | TRBV10-3 | . | TRBJ1-1 | 14 | many
CASSPRGLNTGELFF | TGTGCCAGCAGCCCACGGGGACTGAACACCGGGGAGCTGTTTTTT | TRBV6-2/TRBV6-3 | . | TRBJ2-2 | 15 | many
CASSQVRGQNIQYF | TGTGCCAGCAGCCAGGTCAGGGGACAAAACATTCAGTACTTC | TRBV3-1 | . | TRBJ2-4 | 14 | .
CASSWTGQETQYF | TGTGCCAGCAGCTGGACGGGCCAAGAGACCCAGTACTTC | TRBV12-3/TRBV12-4 | . | TRBJ2-5 | 13 | many
CASSESGGVTYNEQFF | TGTGCCAGCAGTGAATCGGGCGGGGTTACCTACAATGAGCAGTTCTTC | TRBV2 | . | TRBJ2-1 | 16 | .
CASSVEGSGGPDTGELFF | TGTGCCAGCAGCGTAGAGGGTAGCGGGGGCCCTGACACCGGGGAGCTGTTTTTT | TRBV9 | TRBD2 | TRBJ2-2 | 18 | many
CASRSASGGETQYF | TGCGCCAGCCGCTCAGCCTCCGGTGGAGAGACCCAGTACTTC | TRBV5-1 | . | TRBJ2-5 | 14 | many
CSVTRFPGQGNYEQYF | TGCAGTGTTACGCGATTCCCGGGACAGGGGAACTACGAGCAGTACTTC | TRBV20-1 | TRBD1 | TRBJ2-7 | 16 | few
CASSYSGTISYEQYF | TGTGCCAGCAGTTACTCAGGGACTATCTCCTACGAGCAGTACTTC | TRBV6-5 | TRBD2 | TRBJ2-7 | 15 | many
CASSLSGTSGGAKTQYF | TGTGCCAGCAGCTTATCCGGGACTAGCGGCGGGGCCAAGACCCAGTACTTC | TRBV7-2 | TRBD2 | TRBJ2-5 | 17 | .
CAWSIQGLEQYF | TGTGCCTGGAGTATCCAGGGCCTCGAGCAGTACTTC | TRBV30 | . | TRBJ2-7 | 12 | .
CASSLVGQVNYEQYF | TGTGCCAGCAGTTTAGTGGGACAGGTGAACTACGAGCAGTACTTC | TRBV27 | TRBD1 | TRBJ2-7 | 15 | many
CSASGTGNSPLHF | TGCAGTGCTAGCGGGACAGGGAATTCACCCCTCCACTTT | TRBV20-1 | TRBD1 | TRBJ1-6 | 13 | .
CASSAQTTGPNEQFF | TGTGCCAGCAGCGCCCAGACGACAGGGCCCAATGAGCAGTTCTTC | TRBV9 | TRBD1 | TRBJ2-1 | 15 | .
CASSIGQEAYNEQFF | TGTGCCAGCAGCATCGGACAGGAGGCGTACAATGAGCAGTTCTTC | TRBV6-2/TRBV6-3 | TRBD1 | TRBJ2-1 | 15 | .